This TCR beta chain was profiled in a study of metastatic and nonmetastatic thyroid tumors. Study details: Where malignant and benign thyroid patients were concerned, repertoires were compared across blood and tumor or nodule tissue.

Thyroid surgery took place with no prior treatment in any patient. CDR3 length: 15 amino acids. This clone was observed a few times. Its target is not known. As handled by the study authors: The distant-metastasis classifier for papillary thyroid cancer was built from CDR3 differences across clinicopathological groups. TCRdb reprocessed the PCR reads via MiXCR. The V and J calls and clone size are TCRdb's, not the authors'. The sample lists about 15,000 clones; 25% to 30% were seen once. Notes on the study in general: Compared with benign nodules, malignant thyroid tumors were reported to have significantly higher TCR beta diversity in both blood and tumor.

This chain connects TRBV12-3 or TRBV12-4 to TRBJ2-1; TRBD2 is a possible D gene (6 bases). The sequenced sample was tumor tissue. The sequence was collected from a male donor with papillary thyroid cancer or a benign thyroid nodule (not recorded which). Some clones in this sample may be carry-over from other donors' samples. The CDR3 DNA is TGTGTCACCACGGGTGAGGTCGGGAGTGCTTATGAGCAGTTCTTC. Amino acid sequence: CVTTGEVGSAYEQFF.